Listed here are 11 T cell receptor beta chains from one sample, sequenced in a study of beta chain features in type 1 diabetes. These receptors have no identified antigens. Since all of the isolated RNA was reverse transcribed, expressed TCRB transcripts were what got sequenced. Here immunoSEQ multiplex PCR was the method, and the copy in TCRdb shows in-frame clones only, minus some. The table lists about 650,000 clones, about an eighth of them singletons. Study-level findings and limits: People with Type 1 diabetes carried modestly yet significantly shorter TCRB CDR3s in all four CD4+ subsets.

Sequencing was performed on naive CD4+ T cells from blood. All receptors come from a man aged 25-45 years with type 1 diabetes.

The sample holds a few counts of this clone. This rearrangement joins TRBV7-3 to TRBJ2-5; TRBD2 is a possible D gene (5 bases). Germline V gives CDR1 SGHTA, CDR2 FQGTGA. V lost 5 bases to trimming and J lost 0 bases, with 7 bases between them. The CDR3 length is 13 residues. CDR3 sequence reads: CASSPGNQETQYF. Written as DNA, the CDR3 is TGTGCCAGCAGCCCCGGGAACCAAGAGACCCAGTACTTC. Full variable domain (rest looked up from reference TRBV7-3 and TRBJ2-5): GAGVSQTPSNKVTEKGKYVELRCDPISGHTALYWYRQSLGQGPEFLIYFQGTGAADDSGLPNDRFFAVRPEGSVSTLKIQRTERGDSAVYLCASSPGNQETQYFGPGTRLLVL.

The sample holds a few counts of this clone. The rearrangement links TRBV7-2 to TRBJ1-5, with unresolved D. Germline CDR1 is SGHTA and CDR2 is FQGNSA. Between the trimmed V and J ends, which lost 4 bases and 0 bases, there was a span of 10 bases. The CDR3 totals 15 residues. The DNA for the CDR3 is TGTGCCAGCAGCTCCTGGACGGATAGCAATCAGCCCCAGCATTTT. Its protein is CASSSWTDSNQPQHF.

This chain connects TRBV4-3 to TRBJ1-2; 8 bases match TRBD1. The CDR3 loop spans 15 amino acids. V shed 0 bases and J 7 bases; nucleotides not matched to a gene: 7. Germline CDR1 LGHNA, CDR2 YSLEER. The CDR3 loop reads CASSQDRGRFGGYTF. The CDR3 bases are TGCGCCAGCAGCCAAGACAGGGGGCGGTTCGGTGGCTACACCTTC.

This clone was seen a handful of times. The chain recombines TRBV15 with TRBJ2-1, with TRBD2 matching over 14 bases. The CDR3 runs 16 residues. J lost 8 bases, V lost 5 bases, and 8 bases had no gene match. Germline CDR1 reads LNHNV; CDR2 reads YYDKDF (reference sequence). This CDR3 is CATSSRLAGGSDEQFF. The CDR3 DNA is TGTGCCACCAGCTCCCGACTAGCGGGGGGGTCCGATGAGCAGTTCTTC.

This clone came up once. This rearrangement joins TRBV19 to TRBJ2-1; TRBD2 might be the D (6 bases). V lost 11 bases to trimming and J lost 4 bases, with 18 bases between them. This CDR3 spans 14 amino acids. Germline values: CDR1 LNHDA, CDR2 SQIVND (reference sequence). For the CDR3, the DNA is TGTGCCGTTTGGGCTGGAGGGGCTTACAATGAGCAGTTCTTC. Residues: CAVWAGGAYNEQFF.

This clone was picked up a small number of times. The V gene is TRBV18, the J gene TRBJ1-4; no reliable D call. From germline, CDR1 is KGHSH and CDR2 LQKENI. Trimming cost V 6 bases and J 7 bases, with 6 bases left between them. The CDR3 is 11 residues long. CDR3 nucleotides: TGTGCCAGCTCCGCGGGTGAAAAACTGTTTTTT. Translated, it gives CASSAGEKLFF.

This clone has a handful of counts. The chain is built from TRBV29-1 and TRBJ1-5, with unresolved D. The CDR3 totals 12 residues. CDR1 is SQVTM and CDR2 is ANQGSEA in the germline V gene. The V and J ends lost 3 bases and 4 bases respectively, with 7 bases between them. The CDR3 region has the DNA TGCAGCGTTGAGGACGGGAATCAGCCCCAGCATTTT. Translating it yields CSVEDGNQPQHF. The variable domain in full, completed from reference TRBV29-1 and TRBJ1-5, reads SAVISQKPSRDICQRGTSLTIQCQVDSQVTMMFWYRQQPGQSLTLIATANQGSEATYESGFVIDKFPISRPNLTFSTLTVSNMSPEDSSIYLCSVEDGNQPQHFGDGTRLSIL.

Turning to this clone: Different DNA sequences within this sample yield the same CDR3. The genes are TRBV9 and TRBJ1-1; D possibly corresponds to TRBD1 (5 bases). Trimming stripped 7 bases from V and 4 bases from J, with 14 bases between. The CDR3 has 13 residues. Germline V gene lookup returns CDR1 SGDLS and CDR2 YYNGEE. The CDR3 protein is CASGGGRGTEAFF. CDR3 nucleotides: TGTGCCAGCGGGGGTGGGAGAGGCACTGAAGCTTTCTTT.

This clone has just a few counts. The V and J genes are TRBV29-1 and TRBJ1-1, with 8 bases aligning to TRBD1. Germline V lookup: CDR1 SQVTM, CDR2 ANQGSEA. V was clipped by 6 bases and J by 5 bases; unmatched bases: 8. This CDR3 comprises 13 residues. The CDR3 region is CSVAGTGQTEAFF. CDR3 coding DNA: TGCAGCGTCGCTGGGACAGGCCAGACTGAAGCTTTCTTT.

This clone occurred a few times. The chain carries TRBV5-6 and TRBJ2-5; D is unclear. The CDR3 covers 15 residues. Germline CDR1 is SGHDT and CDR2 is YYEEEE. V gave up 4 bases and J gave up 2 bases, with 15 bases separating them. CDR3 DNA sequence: TGTGCCAGCAGCACCCTGACACGGATACAAGAGACCCAGTACTTC. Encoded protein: CASSTLTRIQETQYF.

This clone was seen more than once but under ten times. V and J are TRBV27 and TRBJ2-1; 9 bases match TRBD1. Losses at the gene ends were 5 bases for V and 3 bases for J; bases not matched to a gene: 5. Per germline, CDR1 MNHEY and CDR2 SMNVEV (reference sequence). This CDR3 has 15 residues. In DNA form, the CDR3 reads TGTGCCAGCAGTACCGTGGACAGGGGCTACAATGAGCAGTTCTTC. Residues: CASSTVDRGYNEQFF.